A selection of T cell receptor beta chains follows, all from one sample in a study of tumor and adjacent non-tumor tissue in lung cancer. Each CDR3 protein is one row after TCRdb ran MiXCR on the multiplex PCR reads. This table has 98,000 or so distinct CDR3 sequences, about 80% appearing once. The source material was distant non-tumor lung tissue. The receptors stem from a man in his fifties or sixties with small cell lung cancer. Both conserved end residues are part of each CDR3. The order of the fields is J gene, V gene, D gene, clone size, CDR3 DNA, CDR3 protein. A D gene is named only where the DNA matches it firmly. Not every row has a clone size; where given, it reads once, few, many or a size class.

>TRBJ2-3|TRBV5-1|.|.
TGCGCCTGCGTCCGGGGTGGGAGCACAGATACGCGGTATTTT
CACVRGGSTDTRYF
>TRBJ2-5|TRBV5-6|.|.
TGTGCCAGCAGCTTGAGGTTTCAAGATACCCAGTATTTC
CASSLRFQDTQYF
>TRBJ1-2|TRBV11-2|TRBD1|.
TGTGCCACCCGAAGGACAGGGGCTGGGGGGGGCTACACCTTC
CATRRTGAGGGYTF
>TRBJ2-2|TRBV11-2|.|.
TGTGCCAGCAGTTCAACCCACCTGGCCACCGGGGAGCTGTTTTTT
CASSSTHLATGELFF
>TRBJ2-7|TRBV7-2|.|.
TGTGCCAGCAGCTTAGTACCCGACAAGGTTCTAGAGCAGTACTTC
CASSLVPDKVLEQYF
>TRBJ1-6|TRBV6-5|.|.
TGTGCCAGTAGTTACTCTTCAAAAGGGGGATCACCCCTCCACTTT
CASSYSSKGGSPLHF
>TRBJ1-6|TRBV10-3|.|.
TGTGCCGTTGCAGGGGATCCTTATAATTCACCCCTCCACTTT
CAVAGDPYNSPLHF
>TRBJ1-2|TRBV29-1|.|.
TGCAGGGTTGAGCGCAGCTATGACTACACCTTC
CRVERSYDYTF
>TRBJ2-1|TRBV4-1|.|.
TGCGCCAGCAGCCAGGACTTTACCGTCGGGGAGCACTTCTTC
CASSQDFTVGEHFF
>TRBJ2-7|TRBV11-1|.|.
TGTGCCAGCAGCTTAACGTGGAGCTCCTACAAGCAGTACTTC
CASSLTWSSYKQYF
>TRBJ1-2|TRBV7-9|.|.
TGTGTCAGCAGCCCAACGCAGGGTGGGGCCGTCTATGGCTACACCTTC
CVSSPTQGGAVYGYTF
>TRBJ1-5|TRBV6-2/TRBV6-3|.|medium-sized
TGTGCCAGCAGGAGAACAGGGCCCAATCAGCCCCAGCATTTT
CASRRTGPNQPQHF
>TRBJ2-2|TRBV6-5|.|.
TGTGTCAGCAGAATAGGAATATCGAACACCGGGGAGCTGTTTTTT
CVSRIGISNTGELFF
>TRBJ2-3|TRBV6-5|.|.
TGTGCCAGCAGTATTTCGGGTACGCATTATTTT
CASSISGTHYF
>TRBJ2-5|TRBV6-1|.|.
TGTGTCAGCAGTGAAACACACATCGGGTTTCAAGAGACCCAGTACTTC
CVSSETHIGFQETQYF
>TRBJ2-1|TRBV11-2|TRBD2|.
TGTGTCAGCAGCTTATACCGTCTAGCGGGAGTGAAGCAGTTCTTC
CVSSLYRLAGVKQFF
>TRBJ2-5|TRBV12-3/TRBV12-4|.|.
TGTGCCAGCAGTTTAATGTACTGGGAAGATACCCAGTATTTC
CASSLMYWEDTQYF
>TRBJ1-6|TRBV12-3/TRBV12-4|.|many
TGTGCCAGCAGTTTGGGGACCACCAGGGGTAGTTCACCCCTCCACTTT
CASSLGTTRGSSPLHF
>TRBJ2-1|TRBV6-1|TRBD2|.
TGTGCCAGCAATATAACTAGCGGCAGTATGAATGAGCAATTCTTC
CASNITSGSMNEQFF
>TRBJ1-1|TRBV11-2|.|.
TGTGCCGGCAGCCTAGCAACAGGAATGAACACTGAAGCTTTCTTT
CAGSLATGMNTEAFF
>TRBJ2-2|TRBV6-1|.|.
TGTGCCTGCAGTGGCCGAGGCTTGGGGCCAAGTTGGGTGCTGTTTTTT
CACSGRGLGPSWVLFF
>TRBJ1-2|TRBV20-1|.|few
TGCAGTGCTGCCCCGATCCTCCAGGGAACTAAAGGCTACACCTTC
CSAAPILQGTKGYTF
>TRBJ2-3|TRBV4-2|.|.
TGTGCCAGCAGCCGAGATGGTCCAAGCAGGAGCACAGAAACGCAGTATTTT
CASSRDGPSRSTETQYF
>TRBJ2-2|TRBV6-1|.|.
TGTGCCAGCAGTGTTGGGATGGGGGTAGCAGGCGGGGAGCTGTTTTTT
CASSVGMGVAGGELFF
>TRBJ2-6|TRBV12-3/TRBV12-4|TRBD2|.
TGTGGCAGCACTCCGCGGGGTAGCGGGAGAGATGGGGCCAACGTCCTGACTTTC
CGSTPRGSGRDGANVLTF
>TRBJ2-4|TRBV6-1|TRBD1|many
TGTGCCAGCAGTAGGGACAGGGGGACTCTAGCCAAAAACATTCAGTACTTC
CASSRDRGTLAKNIQYF
>TRBJ2-1|TRBV6-2/TRBV6-3|.|.
TGTGCCAGCAGTTACGACTTCTTCAATGAGCAGTTCTTC
CASSYDFFNEQFF
>TRBJ1-1|TRBV29-1|TRBD1|.
TGCAGCGTTGGTCCGACAGGGCTGAACACTGAATCTTTCTTT
CSVGPTGLNTESFF
>TRBJ2-2|TRBV7-9|.|.
TGTGCCAACAGCCGGGGTTCCCCCGGGGAACTGTTTTTT
CANSRGSPGELFF